The rows below give T cell receptor beta chains drawn from one sample of a study of blood T cells in healthy people across ages. MiXCR was run by TCRdb on the 5' RACE reads, yielding one entry per CDR3 protein. Here the sample spans hundreds of thousands of distinct CDR3 sequences, approximately 60% being singletons. The sample comprised blood. These receptors all come from a man aged 40-55 years in good health. CDR3s include the opening cysteine and the closing phenylalanine or tryptophan. The order of the fields is V gene, D gene, J gene, clone size, CDR3 protein, CDR3 DNA. The D gene is left open where the match is weak. Clone size is given for some rows only: seen once, a few or many times, or a class if the clone is expanded.

v_call: TRBV7-9
d_call: .
j_call: TRBJ2-4
clone_size: few
cdr3_aa: CASSLDSDIQYF
cdr3_nt: TGTGCCAGCAGCTTAGATTCAGACATTCAGTACTTC

v_call: TRBV5-4
d_call: .
j_call: TRBJ2-1
clone_size: .
cdr3_aa: CASSLEGRRSAWQFF
cdr3_nt: TGTGCCAGCAGCTTGGAAGGCCGGCGGTCTGCATGGCAGTTCTTC

v_call: TRBV15
d_call: TRBD1
j_call: TRBJ1-5
clone_size: .
cdr3_aa: CATSRADRDRPNQPQHF
cdr3_nt: TGTGCCACCAGCAGAGCCGACCGGGACAGGCCTAATCAGCCCCAGCATTTT

v_call: TRBV7-9
d_call: TRBD1
j_call: TRBJ2-3
clone_size: few
cdr3_aa: CASSKKTGVDTDTQYF
cdr3_nt: TGTGCCAGCAGCAAGAAGACAGGGGTAGACACAGATACGCAGTATTTT

v_call: TRBV29-1
d_call: .
j_call: TRBJ2-7
clone_size: .
cdr3_aa: CSVTQGGEQYF
cdr3_nt: TGCAGCGTCACACAGGGTGGGGAGCAGTACTTC

v_call: TRBV27
d_call: .
j_call: TRBJ1-1
clone_size: .
cdr3_aa: CASSLRPNCEAFF
cdr3_nt: TGTGCCAGCAGTTTACGCCCGAACTGTGAAGCTTTCTTT

v_call: TRBV7-2
d_call: .
j_call: TRBJ2-7
clone_size: .
cdr3_aa: CASRARRGSYNEQYF
cdr3_nt: TGTGCCAGCAGGGCACGTCGGGGCTCCTACAATGAGCAGTACTTC

v_call: TRBV30
d_call: TRBD1
j_call: TRBJ1-2
clone_size: .
cdr3_aa: CAWDLTGTDHGYTF
cdr3_nt: TGTGCCTGGGATTTGACAGGGACGGATCATGGCTACACCTTC

v_call: TRBV28
d_call: .
j_call: TRBJ2-1
clone_size: .
cdr3_aa: CASSLIGGNEQFF
cdr3_nt: TGTGCCAGCAGTTTAATTGGGGGAAATGAGCAGTTCTTC

v_call: TRBV24-1
d_call: .
j_call: TRBJ1-1
clone_size: few
cdr3_aa: CATQDSMNTEAFF
cdr3_nt: TGTGCCACTCAGGACAGCATGAACACTGAAGCTTTCTTT

v_call: TRBV15
d_call: .
j_call: TRBJ2-5
clone_size: .
cdr3_aa: CATSRGGVAETQYF
cdr3_nt: TGTGCCACCAGCAGAGGTGGGGTAGCGGAGACCCAGTACTTC

v_call: TRBV7-2
d_call: TRBD2
j_call: TRBJ2-3
clone_size: once
cdr3_aa: CASSPLLAGTDTQYF
cdr3_nt: TGTGCCAGCAGCCCCTTACTAGCGGGGACAGATACGCAGTATTTT

v_call: TRBV3-1
d_call: .
j_call: TRBJ2-7
clone_size: .
cdr3_aa: CASSQGRPTYEQYF
cdr3_nt: TGTGCCAGCAGCCAAGGCAGGCCGACCTACGAGCAGTACTTC

v_call: TRBV6-2/TRBV6-3
d_call: .
j_call: TRBJ1-2
clone_size: .
cdr3_aa: CASSKPDGYTF
cdr3_nt: TGTGCCAGCAGTAAGCCAGATGGCTACACCTTC

v_call: TRBV10-3
d_call: TRBD2
j_call: TRBJ2-7
clone_size: .
cdr3_aa: CAISERRGVHEQYF
cdr3_nt: TGTGCCATCAGTGAACGGCGGGGGGTACACGAGCAGTACTTC

v_call: TRBV29-1
d_call: TRBD2
j_call: TRBJ2-3
clone_size: .
cdr3_aa: CSHGGVTDTQYF
cdr3_nt: TGCAGTCATGGGGGGGTGACAGATACGCAGTATTTT

v_call: TRBV12-3/TRBV12-4
d_call: TRBD2
j_call: TRBJ2-3
clone_size: .
cdr3_aa: CASSPGGGADTQYF
cdr3_nt: TGTGCCAGCAGCCCCGGGGGAGGGGCAGATACGCAGTATTTT

v_call: TRBV5-1
d_call: TRBD1
j_call: TRBJ2-7
clone_size: few
cdr3_aa: CASSTATGTGSYEQYF
cdr3_nt: TGCGCCAGCAGCACCGCCACCGGGACAGGCTCCTACGAGCAGTACTTC

v_call: TRBV20-1
d_call: .
j_call: TRBJ2-5
clone_size: .
cdr3_aa: CSAPPGSQQYF
cdr3_nt: TGCAGTGCCCCACCCGGGAGCCAGCAGTACTTC

v_call: TRBV4-2
d_call: .
j_call: TRBJ1-6
clone_size: .
cdr3_aa: CASSQVRGANNSPLHF
cdr3_nt: TGTGCCAGCAGCCAAGTACGGGGGGCAAATAATTCACCCCTCCACTTT

v_call: TRBV7-3
d_call: .
j_call: TRBJ2-1
clone_size: few
cdr3_aa: CASSLKALVANSYNEQFF
cdr3_nt: TGTGCCAGCAGCTTAAAGGCCCTCGTGGCCAACTCCTACAATGAGCAGTTCTTC

v_call: TRBV28
d_call: TRBD2
j_call: TRBJ2-1
clone_size: .
cdr3_aa: CASSLFWTSGRGPTNEQFF
cdr3_nt: TGTGCCAGCAGTCTCTTTTGGACTAGCGGTCGCGGGCCAACGAATGAGCAGTTCTTC

v_call: TRBV7-2
d_call: TRBD2
j_call: TRBJ2-7
clone_size: few
cdr3_aa: CASSLAGATAEQYF
cdr3_nt: TGTGCCAGCAGCCTAGCGGGAGCAACTGCCGAGCAGTACTTC

v_call: TRBV25-1
d_call: .
j_call: TRBJ2-1
clone_size: .
cdr3_aa: CASSRLGSGEQFF
cdr3_nt: TGTGCCAGCAGTAGACTGGGAAGCGGTGAGCAGTTCTTC

v_call: TRBV3-1
d_call: TRBD1
j_call: TRBJ2-5
clone_size: .
cdr3_aa: CASGQGAGETQYF
cdr3_nt: TGTGCCAGCGGACAGGGGGCAGGCGAGACCCAGTACTTC

v_call: TRBV29-1
d_call: TRBD1
j_call: TRBJ2-1
clone_size: .
cdr3_aa: CSVGGTGYNEQFF
cdr3_nt: TGCAGCGTTGGGGGGACAGGGTACAATGAGCAGTTCTTC